Included here is one TCR beta chain sequence, with context. What it binds is unknown. This CDR3 is also generated by other DNA sequences in the sample. The sample comes from a study of cytomegalovirus exposure and HLA in healthy donors. Study summary: A data release that came early held approximately 85 million unique TCRs from HLA-typed donors. Regarding the study as a whole: A later analysis showed HLA-associated TCR beta chains outstripping equally common others in clonal expansion. In a later analysis, parvovirus B19, influenza, CMV and Epstein-Barr virus appeared linked to several top co-occurrence clusters. In an earlier analysis, in approximately 570 donors, most V segments appeared productive either ~87% or ~30% of the time.

The PCR made use of 60 Vbeta and 13 Jbeta primers. Sequenced by immunoSEQ multiplex PCR; TCRdb stores in-frame clones only, minus some. The sample spans around 78,000 clones; the ten largest clones claim 3.5% to 4%. This CDR3 region has 13 residues. Germline CDR1 and CDR2: SSHAT and FNYEAQ (reference sequence). Trimming shortened V by 2 bases and J by 5 bases, and 9 bases separated the two germline ends. The chain has TRBV7-7 and TRBJ2-5; D perhaps matches TRBD1 (5 bases). Sequencing was performed on PBMCs. The receptor's source is a man between 18 and 35 years old in good health and CMV-seropositive. The CDR3 region has the DNA TGTGCCAGCAGCTTAAGGACATCGGAGACCCAGTACTTC. Translation gives CASSLRTSETQYF. The whole variable domain, remainder taken from reference TRBV7-7 and TRBJ2-5, is GAGVSQSPRYKVTKRGQDVTLRCDPISSHATLYWYQQALGQGPEFLTYFNYEAQPDKSGLPSDRFSAERPEGSISTLTIQRTEQRDSAMYRCASSLRTSETQYFGPGTRLLVL.